This record covers a single T cell receptor beta chain. The data derive from a study of blood T cell repertoires in COVID-19. As for the study in general: COVID-19 samples, acute and convalescent, were from the United States, Italy and Spain.

It was during active infection that Seattle patients were enrolled and then longitudinally followed. CDR3 length: 11 amino acids. Germline CDR1 reads DFQATT; CDR2 reads SNEGSKA (reference sequence). V lost 3 bases, J lost 5 bases, and 7 bases lay in between. Study processing details: By means of reference gene primer amplification, nucleated cell counts were estimated. The repertoire was sequenced with immunoSEQ multiplex PCR; TCRdb's copy has only in-frame clones and lacks some. That table supplies the V and J calls and clone size; D and trimming were determined from the DNA. The sample shows about 140,000 clones, roughly 84% of them seen only once.

Sequencing input: peripheral blood. The clonotype originates from a man aged 30 to 45 with COVID-19, enrolled during active disease. The chain is built from TRBV20-1 and TRBJ1-1, with D uncertain. In nucleotides, the CDR3 is TGCAGTGCTAGTTACGGGACTGAAGCTTTCTTT. Translating it yields CSASYGTEAFF.